These 3 T cell receptor beta chains were all obtained from the same sample, sequenced in a study of OX40 agonist ivuxolimab in advanced cancers. TCRdb's table, derived via immunoSEQ multiplex PCR, lists solely in-frame clones and lacks some. This sample carries 40,000 or so clones, more than 70% of them seen once, and the ten largest clones take approximately 0.62%. Sequenced here: CD4+ or CD8+ T cells sorted from blood, sampled in a trial of the OX40 agonist ivuxolimab. These receptors all stem from an adult with an advanced solid tumor such as melanoma, head and neck, liver or kidney cancer.

The rearrangement uses TRBV4-1 and TRBJ2-5; D gene ambiguous. The V and J ends lost 2 bases and 2 bases respectively, with 15 bases between them. This CDR3 is 16 amino acids long. Germline V gene data show CDR1 as MGHRA and CDR2 as YSYEKL. The CDR3 coding sequence is TGCGCCAGCAGCCAACCCCGGGCTACGAGGCAAGAGACCCAGTACTTC. It encodes CASSQPRATRQETQYF.

The chain carries TRBV5-8 and TRBJ2-7, with a tentative D call TRBD2 (7 bases). This CDR3 has 14 amino acids. Deletions cut 9 bases from V and 5 bases from J, with 21 bases between. In germline, CDR1 is SGHTS, CDR2 YDEGEE. The CDR3 DNA follows: TGTGCCATCGGATTTGGGGGGGCCACGGACGAGCAGTACTTC. This translates into CAIGFGGATDEQYF.

J is TRBJ1-2 and V is TRBV19; 7 bases align to TRBD1. This CDR3 has 15 amino acids. Trimming took 4 bases from V and 2 from J; bases not matched to a gene: 7. Looked up from germline, CDR1 is LNHDA and CDR2 is SQIVND (reference sequence). For the CDR3, the DNA is TGTGCCAGTAGTAGTCGCCCGACAGGGAACTATGGCTACACCTTC. It translates to CASSSRPTGNYGYTF.